This is a list of T cell receptor beta chains from one sample in a study of human T cells and chemical hapten exposure. TCRdb re-derived calls from the RACE reads in MiXCR, one entry per CDR3 protein. The table lists about 120,000 distinct CDR3 sequences, approximately 15% of them singletons. Material: whole blood, obtained in connection with sensitization to the hapten diphenylcyclopropenone (DPC). The receptor source for this set is a woman under 30 with alopecia areata. Some clones in this sample may be carry-over from other donors' samples. Both conserved end residues are part of each CDR3. D genes are given only for firm matches. Where a row states a size, it is once, few, many or the class of an expanded clone; other rows omit it.

j_call d_call cdr3_length v_call clone_size cdr3_nt cdr3_aa
TRBJ1-5 - 18 TRBV6-6 - TGTGCCAGCAGTTACCAAAGACAGGAGCGGAGAGGCAATCAGCCCCAGCATTTT CASSYQRQERRGNQPQHF
TRBJ2-7 TRBD1 15 TRBV5-1 - TGCGCCAGCAGCCCGATGGGACAGCCGACCTACGAGCAGTACTTC CASSPMGQPTYEQYF
TRBJ2-6 TRBD2 17 TRBV12-3/TRBV12-4 few TGTGCCAGCAGCCCCGGGAGGGAGGTAACTGGGGCCAACGTCCTGACTTTC CASSPGREVTGANVLTF
TRBJ1-1 - 15 TRBV18 - TGTGCCAGCTCACCACCGGGTGTATTGGGCACTGAAGCTTTCTTT CASSPPGVLGTEAFF
TRBJ2-1 TRBD2 17 TRBV4-3 - TGCGCCAGCAGCCAATCCCTGGGGACTACCATCCACCTAGAGCAGTTCTTC CASSQSLGTTIHLEQFF
TRBJ2-5 TRBD1 15 TRBV7-7 few TGTGCCAGCAGCTCTTCCCCCGGGACAGAAGAGACCCAGTACTTC CASSSSPGTEETQYF
TRBJ1-2 - 12 TRBV12-3/TRBV12-4 - TGTGCCAGCAGTTTGATAGCGTTTGGCTACACCTTC CASSLIAFGYTF
TRBJ2-1 TRBD2 16 TRBV25-1 - TGTGCCAGCAGTGAAAGGGCCGGGGGACTACGGAATGAGCAGTTCTTC CASSERAGGLRNEQFF
TRBJ1-6 - 13 TRBV9 few TGTGCCAGCAGCGTATTGGTTGATTCACCCCTCCACTTT CASSVLVDSPLHF
TRBJ2-3 - 13 TRBV6-1 few TGTGCCAGCAGAGATAGGTTCACAGATACGCAGTATTTT CASRDRFTDTQYF